This T cell receptor beta chain was captured by sequencing in a study of T cell repertoires in cytomegalovirus infection. On the study more broadly: As its CMV epitopes, the study selected recently identified HLA-C-restricted and well-studied HLA-B-restricted targets. CMV infection plus the matching HLA type was flagged by public TCR beta signatures. Findings and limits, study-wide: HLA-C-restricted CMV-specific TCR beta clonotypes prevailed in the ex vivo response.

Germline V CDR1 and CDR2: SGHTA, FQGNSA. This CDR3 comprises 14 residues. V lost 6 bases and J lost 0, with 12 bases in between. TCRdb re-analysed the reads in MiXCR, keeping a single row per CDR3 protein. The sample has approximately 600,000 distinct CDR3 sequences; 35% to 50% are singletons. Note on this clonotype: Its antigen is as yet unknown.

This clonotype was obtained from a human donor in good health (CMV status not recorded). Some clones in this sample may be carry-over from other donors' samples. The chain uses TRBV7-2 and TRBJ2-7, with D unresolved. The sequencing here drew on cultured PBMCs, taken from culture after CMV antigen stimulation. The DNA of the CDR3 is TGTGCCAGCAGATTGACTGTCAGCTCCTACGAGCAGTACTTC. It codes for CASRLTVSSYEQYF.